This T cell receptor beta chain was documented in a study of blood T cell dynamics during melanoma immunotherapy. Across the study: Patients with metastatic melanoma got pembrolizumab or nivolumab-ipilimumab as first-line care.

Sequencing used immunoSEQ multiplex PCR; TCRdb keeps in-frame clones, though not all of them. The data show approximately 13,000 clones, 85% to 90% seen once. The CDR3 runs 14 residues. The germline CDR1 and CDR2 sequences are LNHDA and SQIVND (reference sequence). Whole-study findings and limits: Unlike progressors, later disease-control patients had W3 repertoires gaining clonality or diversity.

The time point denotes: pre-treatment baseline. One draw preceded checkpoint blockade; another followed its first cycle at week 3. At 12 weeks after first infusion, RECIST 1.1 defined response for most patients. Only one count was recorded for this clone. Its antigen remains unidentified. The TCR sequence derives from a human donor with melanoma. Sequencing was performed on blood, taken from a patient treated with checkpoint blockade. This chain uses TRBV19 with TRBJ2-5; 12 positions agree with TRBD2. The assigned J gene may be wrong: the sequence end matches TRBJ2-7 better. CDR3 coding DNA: TGTGCCAGTAGTAGCGGACTAGCGGGGCACGAGCAGTACTTC. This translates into CASSSGLAGHEQYF.